This TCR beta chain was recovered during a study of identical twins. Overall study findings and caveats: Less excess twin sharing appeared in beta out-of-frame sequences.

The germline V and J ends were trimmed by 3 bases and 0 bases, with 8 bases remaining between them. The CDR3 totals 14 residues. Looked up from germline, CDR1 is SEHNR and CDR2 is FQNEAQ (reference sequence). A universal primer site was added by template switching, and unique molecular identifiers were carried by the cDNA. Each CDR3 protein gets one entry after TCRdb re-called the 5' RACE reads with MiXCR. The sample carries 250,000 to 350,000 distinct CDR3 sequences, under 9.5% recorded once. Donors were all healthy Caucasians. This clonotype has at least ten counts. Its specificity is not known. This same sample was also taken into another study, of yellow fever vaccine responses in identical twins.

The chain links TRBV7-9 to TRBJ1-1; D remains unclear. The sample consisted of memory (CD45RO+) T cells sorted from blood. The clonotype was recovered from a woman aged 18-35 years in good health. CDR3 in amino acids: CASSFGFLNTEAFF. As DNA, the CDR3 is TGTGCCAGCAGCTTCGGGTTTTTGAACACTGAAGCTTTCTTT.